The 2 T cell receptor beta chains listed next were all sequenced from one sample in a study of T cell repertoires in cytomegalovirus infection. Which antigens these TCRs recognize remains unknown. A single record per CDR3 protein comes from TCRdb applying MiXCR to the reads. The repertoire consists of hundreds of thousands of distinct CDR3 sequences, with around a third occurring once and the leading ten covering over 10%. Sequences were derived from cultured CD8+ T cells from PBMCs, sampled from culture after CMV antigen stimulation. The receptors stem from a human donor in good health (CMV status not recorded). Some clones in this sample may be carry-over from other donors' samples.

This clonotype was observed a handful of times. The chain has TRBV4-1 and TRBJ2-5; D is perhaps TRBD1 (6 bases). CDR3 length equals 15 residues. The V and J ends lost 3 bases and 0 bases respectively, with 11 bases between them. From germline, CDR1 is MGHRA and CDR2 YSYEKL. The CDR3 DNA reads TGCGCCAGCAGCCACCCAGGGGTGTACCAAGAGACCCAGTACTTC. It encodes CASSHPGVYQETQYF.

This clonotype was seen only a few times. This rearrangement joins TRBV5-4 to TRBJ2-2, with 10 positions matching TRBD1. The V gene's germline CDR1 is SGHNT and CDR2 YYREEE (reference sequence). CDR3 length: 15 residues. V shed 4 bases and J 6 bases; nucleotides not matched to a gene: 6. CDR3 sequence: CASSPPGQGSGELFF. For the CDR3, the DNA is TGTGCCAGCAGCCCTCCGGGACAGGGGTCCGGGGAGCTGTTTTTT. The variable domain in full, with the rest retrieved from reference TRBV5-4 and TRBJ2-2, is ETGVTQSPTHLIKTRGQQVTLRCSSQSGHNTVSWYQQALGQGPQFIFQYYREEENGRGNFPPRFSGLQFPNYSSELNVNALELDDSALYLCASSPPGQGSGELFFGEGSRLTVL.